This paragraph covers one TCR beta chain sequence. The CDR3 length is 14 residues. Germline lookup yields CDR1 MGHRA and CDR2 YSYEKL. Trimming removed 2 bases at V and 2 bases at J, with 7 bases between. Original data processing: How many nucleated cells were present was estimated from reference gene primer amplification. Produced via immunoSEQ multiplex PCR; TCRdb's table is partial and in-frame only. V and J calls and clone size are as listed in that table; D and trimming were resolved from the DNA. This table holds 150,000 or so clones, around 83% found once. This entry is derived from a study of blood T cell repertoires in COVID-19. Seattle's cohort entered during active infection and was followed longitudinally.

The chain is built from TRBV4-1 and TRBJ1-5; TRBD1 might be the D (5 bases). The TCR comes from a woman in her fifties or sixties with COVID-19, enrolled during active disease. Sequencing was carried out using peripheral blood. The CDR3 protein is CASSQIGGNQPQHF. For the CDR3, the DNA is TGCGCCAGCAGCCAAATAGGGGGCAATCAGCCCCAGCATTTT.